This entry lists 24 T cell receptor beta chains sequenced from one sample in a study of OX40 agonist ivuxolimab in advanced cancers. Profiled with immunoSEQ multiplex PCR; TCRdb holds only in-frame clones, not every one. In the table there are more than 95,000 clones, roughly 90% of which are singletons. The starting material was CD4+ or CD8+ T cells sorted from blood, obtained in a trial of the OX40 agonist ivuxolimab. These receptor sequences come from an adult with an advanced solid tumor such as melanoma, head and neck, liver or kidney cancer.

This clone was seen once. The genes are TRBV6-5 and TRBJ1-2, with 10 bases aligning to TRBD1. In germline, CDR1 is MNHEY, CDR2 SVGAGI. CDR3 size: 13 residues. V lost 6 bases, J lost 3 bases, and 1 base stayed unmatched. The CDR3 here is CASRGQGYYGYTF. CDR3 bases: TGTGCCAGCAGGGGACAGGGGTACTATGGCTACACCTTC.

The chain recombines TRBV5-1 with TRBJ1-4; a possible D gene is TRBD1 (6 bases). Trimming pared 4 bases from V and 0 bases from J, leaving 10 bases between. Germline CDR1 is SGHRS and CDR2 is YFSETQ. This CDR3 region has 15 residues. The CDR3 loop reads CASSRGGATNEKLFF. The CDR3 coding sequence is TGCGCCAGCAGCCGTGGGGGCGCAACTAATGAAAAACTGTTTTTT. Complete variable domain (other parts from reference TRBV5-1 and TRBJ1-4): KAGVTQTPRYLIKTRGQQVTLSCSPISGHRSVSWYQQTPGQGLQFLFEYFSETQRNKGNFPGRFSGRQFSNSRSEMNVSTLELGDSALYLCASSRGGATNEKLFFGSGTQLSVL.

This rearrangement joins TRBV11-2 to TRBJ1-2; D is uncertain. V was clipped by 0 bases and J by 2 bases, with 10 bases between them. This CDR3 has 15 amino acids. The germline gives CDR1 SGHAT, CDR2 FQNNGV. The CDR3 sequence is CASSLDRGQNYGYTF. CDR3 coding DNA: TGTGCCAGCAGCTTAGATCGGGGTCAGAACTATGGCTACACCTTC.

CDR3 in DNA: TGTGCCAGTAAGGAACAGGGTCTAGCGGGGGGAAGGAGCTCCTACAATGAGCAGTTCTTC. Translated: CASKEQGLAGGRSSYNEQFF. The V gene is TRBV19, the J gene TRBJ2-1; the match to TRBD2 covers 11 bases. Germline values: CDR1 LNHDA, CDR2 SQIVND (reference sequence). The CDR3 sequence is 20 residues long. V lost 7 bases and J lost 0; bases outside the gene matches: 17.

The chain employs TRBV7-2 and TRBJ1-3; 10 nucleotides align to TRBD1. This CDR3 contains 18 residues. Germline CDR1 reads SGHTA; CDR2 reads FQGNSA. V lost 5 bases and J lost 4; bases outside the gene matches: 14. This CDR3 reads CASSDAGTGVYWGNTIYF. CDR3 bases: TGTGCCAGCAGCGACGCCGGGACAGGGGTTTATTGGGGAAACACCATATATTTT. Combining the CDR3 with reference TRBV7-2 and TRBJ1-3 gives the whole variable domain GAGVSQSPSNKVTEKGKDVELRCDPISGHTALYWYRQSLGQGLEFLIYFQGNSAPDKSGLPSDRFSAERTGGSVSTLTIQRTQQEDSAVYLCASSDAGTGVYWGNTIYFGEGSWLTVV.

This clone was observed a single time. The chain couples TRBV7-2 to TRBJ1-5; maybe TRBD1 (6 bases). CDR1 and CDR2 (germline): SGHTA, FQGNSA. The CDR3 is 14 residues long. V was trimmed by 5 bases and J by 3 bases, leaving 11 bases between them. The CDR3 loop is CASSRTAYNQPQHF. CDR3 nucleotide sequence: TGTGCCAGCAGCCGGACAGCTTACAATCAGCCCCAGCATTTT.

V gene TRBV18 combines with J gene TRBJ1-2; 8 nucleotides align to TRBD1. Germline CDR1 reads KGHSH; CDR2 reads LQKENI. This CDR3 region has 16 residues. V lost 4 bases and J lost 3; bases outside the gene matches: 10. CDR3 sequence reads: CASSRVTGGMDYGYTF. In nucleotides, the CDR3 is TGTGCCAGCTCACGAGTTACAGGGGGGATGGACTATGGCTACACCTTC. Full variable domain (remainder filled in from reference TRBV18 and TRBJ1-2): NAGVMQNPRHLVRRRGQEARLRCSPMKGHSHVYWYRQLPEEGLKFMVYLQKENIIDESGMPKERFSAEFPKEGPSILRIQQVVRGDSAAYFCASSRVTGGMDYGYTFGSGTRLTVV.

The J gene is TRBJ2-7, the V gene TRBV7-8; D gene ambiguous. Trimming took off 3 bases at V and 3 bases at J, with 3 bases between the two ends. CDR3 length: 11 residues. CDR1 is SGHVS and CDR2 is FQNEAQ in the germline V gene. CDR3 in amino acids: CASSFYYEQYF. The DNA for the CDR3 is TGTGCCAGCAGCTTTTACTACGAGCAGTACTTC.

In this sample, this clone turned up once. V gene TRBV29-1 combines with J gene TRBJ1-2; D not resolved. The V end was cut by 1 base, the J end by 8 bases, with 17 bases between. CDR3 length equals 14 residues. Germline values: CDR1 SQVTM, CDR2 ANQGSEA. This chain's CDR3 is CSVEALSTPGGYTF. CDR3 nucleotides: TGCAGCGTTGAAGCACTCAGCACCCCCGGGGGCTACACCTTC.

The chain combines TRBV7-9 with TRBJ1-2; D uncertain. Germline values: CDR1 SEHNR, CDR2 FQNEAQ (reference sequence). There are 15 residues in the CDR3. Trimming cost V 4 bases and J 5 bases, with 17 bases left between them. The CDR3 reads CASSSDLHNWYGYTF. The CDR3 coding sequence is TGTGCCAGCAGCTCGGACTTACACAATTGGTATGGCTACACCTTC.

CDR3: CASSFGPGTDSPLHF. CDR3 coding DNA: TGTGCCAGCAGCTTCGGCCCCGGGACAGATTCACCCCTCCACTTT. The chain is built from TRBV7-2 and TRBJ1-6; the match to TRBD1 covers 7 bases. CDR1 is SGHTA, CDR2 FQGNSA, per germline. Germline trimming cut 3 bases from V and 8 bases from J; bases unmatched to any gene: 7. The CDR3 has 15 amino acids.

The V call is TRBV29-1, the J call TRBJ1-2, with D hard to call. Trimming removed 4 bases at V and 4 bases at J, with 13 bases between. Per germline, CDR1 SQVTM and CDR2 ANQGSEA. This CDR3 has 13 amino acids. CDR3 loop: CSVVTSQFYGYTF. As DNA, the CDR3 is TGCAGCGTTGTAACGTCACAGTTCTATGGCTACACCTTC.

The rearrangement links TRBV6-5 to TRBJ2-3; weak D call: TRBD2 (6 bases). Looked up from germline, CDR1 is MNHEY and CDR2 is SVGAGI. V was clipped by 6 bases and J by 2 bases, with 12 bases between them. The CDR3 runs to 14 residues. Here the CDR3 reads CASRARDATDTQYF. DNA for the CDR3: TGTGCCAGCAGGGCGCGGGACGCCACAGATACGCAGTATTTT.

This clone was counted a few times. The J gene is TRBJ1-1, the V gene TRBV7-2; a possible D gene is TRBD1 (6 bases). The germline gives CDR1 SGHTA, CDR2 FQGNSA. The CDR3 runs to 15 residues. Trimming removed 6 bases from V and 0 bases from J, with 14 bases in between. CDR3 region: CASRLTGHLNTEAFF. CDR3 bases: TGTGCCAGCAGACTCACAGGGCACTTGAACACTGAAGCTTTCTTT. Full variable domain (missing parts from reference TRBV7-2 and TRBJ1-1): GAGVSQSPSNKVTEKGKDVELRCDPISGHTALYWYRQSLGQGLEFLIYFQGNSAPDKSGLPSDRFSAERTGGSVSTLTIQRTQQEDSAVYLCASRLTGHLNTEAFFGQGTRLTVV.

This clone came up once. This chain links TRBV4-2 with TRBJ1-5, with D unresolved. Germline CDR1 LGHNA, CDR2 YNFKEQ. CDR3 length equals 15 residues. V dropped 0 bases and J dropped 7 bases, with 13 bases sitting between them. The CDR3 sequence is CASSQESTGNQPQHF. The CDR3 bases are TGTGCCAGCAGCCAAGAGTCCACCGGGAACCAGCCCCAGCATTTT.

V is TRBV28 and J is TRBJ1-5; TRBD1 matches at 8 bases. This CDR3 region has 16 residues. Germline-derived CDR1 and CDR2 are MDHEN and SYDVKM. The V segment lost 5 bases and the J segment 7 bases; nucleotides outside the gene matches: 13. CDR3 sequence: CASSPISGGKGQPQHF. The CDR3 nucleotides are TGTGCCAGCAGTCCGATCTCAGGGGGCAAGGGGCAGCCCCAGCATTTT.

This clone was found once. The V gene is TRBV18, the J gene TRBJ2-7; D not resolved. CDR1 and CDR2 from the germline V gene are KGHSH and LQKENI. This CDR3 has 14 residues. With 2 bases removed from V and 1 base from J, the gap between germline ends came to 9 bases. CDR3 amino acids: CASSPRQASYEQYF. DNA for the CDR3: TGTGCCAGCTCACCAAGGCAGGCTTCCTACGAGCAGTACTTC. The full variable domain, in which reference TRBV18 and TRBJ2-7 provide the parts outside the CDR3, is NAGVMQNPRHLVRRRGQEARLRCSPMKGHSHVYWYRQLPEEGLKFMVYLQKENIIDESGMPKERFSAEFPKEGPSILRIQQVVRGDSAAYFCASSPRQASYEQYFGPGTRLTVT.

V and J are TRBV5-4 and TRBJ2-2; possible D gene TRBD1, 5 bases. The CDR3 is 14 residues long. Germline lookup yields CDR1 SGHNT and CDR2 YYREEE (reference sequence). Trimming stripped 6 bases from V and 7 bases from J, with 16 bases between. The CDR3 loop is CASTVGQGVGELFF. DNA of the CDR3: TGTGCCAGCACGGTAGGGCAGGGCGTCGGGGAGCTGTTTTTT. Complete variable domain (other parts from reference TRBV5-4 and TRBJ2-2): ETGVTQSPTHLIKTRGQQVTLRCSSQSGHNTVSWYQQALGQGPQFIFQYYREEENGRGNFPPRFSGLQFPNYSSELNVNALELDDSALYLCASTVGQGVGELFFGEGSRLTVL.

This clone turned up a few times. The chain couples TRBV6-5 to TRBJ2-2; D gene uncertain. CDR3 size: 14 residues. V lost 2 bases, J lost 1 base, and 5 bases lay in between. Germline-derived CDR1 and CDR2 are MNHEY and SVGAGI. The CDR3 DNA sequence: TGTGCCAGCAGTTACCACGGGAACACCGGGGAGCTGTTTTTT. Translation gives CASSYHGNTGELFF.

The V call is TRBV5-6, the J call TRBJ2-3; D perhaps matches TRBD1 (6 bases). CDR1 is SGHDT, CDR2 YYEEEE, per germline. CDR3 size: 15 residues. The germline V and J ends were trimmed by 2 bases and 1 base, with 11 bases remaining between them. As DNA, the CDR3 is TGTGCCAGCAGCTTAACAGGGATCGGCACAGATACGCAGTATTTT. Translated: CASSLTGIGTDTQYF.

This chain connects TRBV7-9 to TRBJ1-4; 7 bases agree with TRBD1. V lost 6 bases to trimming and J lost 3 bases; unmatched junction nucleotides: 7. The CDR3 spans 15 residues. CDR1 and CDR2 from the germline V gene are SEHNR and FQNEAQ (reference sequence). CDR3 in DNA: TGTGCCAGCAGGACATCGGGACAGTCTAATGAAAAACTGTTTTTT. Protein: CASRTSGQSNEKLFF.

The chain uses TRBV5-1 and TRBJ1-6; 12 nucleotides align to TRBD1. The CDR3 runs to 16 residues. Germline V gene lookup returns CDR1 SGHRS and CDR2 YFSETQ. The junction had 7 bases not matched to a gene; V was cut back by 5 bases and J by 7 bases. CDR3 bases: TGCGCCAGCAGGGACGGGACAGGGGGCCCCAATTCACCCCTCCACTTT. This sequence encodes CASRDGTGGPNSPLHF.

This clone was seen just once. Written as DNA, the CDR3 is TGTGCCAGCCGACCGGGACAGAGTTCGAATGAGCAGTTCTTC. Encoded protein: CASRPGQSSNEQFF. The gene calls are TRBV7-2 and TRBJ2-1; TRBD1 aligns across 7 bases. The V gene end was trimmed by 8 bases and the J gene end by 7 bases; junction bases not matched to a gene: 11. The CDR3 totals 14 residues. Germline CDR1 is SGHTA and CDR2 is FQGNSA.

V usage is TRBV2 and J usage is TRBJ2-5; TRBD1 might be the D (5 bases). The CDR3 sequence is 14 residues long. Per germline, CDR1 SNHLY and CDR2 FYNNEI. V lost 5 bases, J lost 0 bases, and 10 bases lay in between. The CDR3 region is CASSQQENQETQYF. Here the CDR3 DNA reads TGTGCCAGCAGTCAACAGGAGAACCAAGAGACCCAGTACTTC. Full variable domain (missing parts from reference TRBV2 and TRBJ2-5): EPEVTQTPSHQVTQMGQEVILRCVPISNHLYFYWYRQILGQKVEFLVSFYNNEISEKSEIFDDQFSVERPDGSNFTLKIRSTKLEDSAMYFCASSQQENQETQYFGPGTRLLVL.